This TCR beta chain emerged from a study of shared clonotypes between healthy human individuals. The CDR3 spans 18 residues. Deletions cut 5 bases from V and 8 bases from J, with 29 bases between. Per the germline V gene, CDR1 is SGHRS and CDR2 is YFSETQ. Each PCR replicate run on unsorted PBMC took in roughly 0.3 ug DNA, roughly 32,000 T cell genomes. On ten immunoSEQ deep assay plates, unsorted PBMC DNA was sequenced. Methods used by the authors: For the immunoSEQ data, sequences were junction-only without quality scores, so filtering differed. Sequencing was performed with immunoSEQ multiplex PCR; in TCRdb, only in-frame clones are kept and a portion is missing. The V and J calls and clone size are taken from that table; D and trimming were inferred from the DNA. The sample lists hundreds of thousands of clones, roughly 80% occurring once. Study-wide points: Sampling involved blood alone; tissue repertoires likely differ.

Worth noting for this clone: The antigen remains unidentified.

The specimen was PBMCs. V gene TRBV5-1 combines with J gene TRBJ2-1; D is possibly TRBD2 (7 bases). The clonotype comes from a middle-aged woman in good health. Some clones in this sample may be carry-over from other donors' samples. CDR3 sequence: CASSTKSIAGPSGDEQFF. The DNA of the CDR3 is TGCGCCAGCAGTACGAAGTCTATAGCGGGCCCCTCAGGGGATGAGCAGTTCTTC.